This T cell receptor beta chain originates from a study of molecular identifiers for immune sequencing clone quantification. Trimming pared 1 base from V and 5 bases from J, leaving 11 bases between. This CDR3 contains 14 residues. Germline assignment: CDR1 SGHDN and CDR2 FVKESK. This clonotype has just one count. This may stem from a read error, because a much larger clone lies one nucleotide away. In TCRdb, the PCR reads were re-called with MiXCR into one record per CDR3 protein. This table holds approximately 320,000 distinct CDR3 sequences, roughly 24% found once. The V call is TRBV14, the J call TRBJ2-5, with a possible D match to TRBD2 (5 bases). The sequenced material came from naive CD8+ T cells from blood, with Jurkat cell RNA spiked in. This sample's subset: FACS-sorted CD8+CD4-CCR7+CD45RA+ naive T cells. This TCR was recovered from a human donor in good health. Some libraries in this study had Jurkat cell RNA spiked in. The CDR3 loop reads CASSQGLHRETQYF. In DNA, the CDR3 is TGTGCCAGCAGCCAAGGACTACACCGGGAGACCCAGTACTTC.